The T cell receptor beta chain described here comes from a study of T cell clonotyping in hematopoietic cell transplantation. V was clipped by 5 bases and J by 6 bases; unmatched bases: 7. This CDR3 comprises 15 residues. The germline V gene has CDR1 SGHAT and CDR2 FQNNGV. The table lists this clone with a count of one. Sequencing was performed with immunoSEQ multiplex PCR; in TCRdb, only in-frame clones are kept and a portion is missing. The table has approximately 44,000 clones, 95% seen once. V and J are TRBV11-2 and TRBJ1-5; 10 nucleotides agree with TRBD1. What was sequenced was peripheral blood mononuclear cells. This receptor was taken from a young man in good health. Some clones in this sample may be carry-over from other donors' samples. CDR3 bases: TGTGCCAGCAGCCCCTCGACAGGGGGCACTCAGCCCCAGCATTTT. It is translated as CASSPSTGGTQPQHF.